The 20 T cell receptor beta chains presented below share a single source sample, sequenced in a study of CD8 T cells in ankylosing spondylitis. TCRdb itself ran the 5' RACE reads through MiXCR, one entry per CDR3 protein. The sample carries around 320,000 distinct CDR3 sequences, 20% to 25% recorded once. The sequencing input was blood, either unsorted or a sorted T cell fraction (not recorded which). The receptors derive from a female donor with ankylosing spondylitis or in good health (not recorded which).

The table lists this clonotype with a few counts. This chain joins TRBV20-1 and TRBJ2-3; 7 nucleotides align to TRBD2. Germline V gene sequence: CDR1 DFQATT, CDR2 SNEGSKA (reference sequence). This CDR3 is built from 13 residues. CDR3 region: CASGGGITDTQYF. As DNA, the CDR3 is TGCGCCTCGGGGGGAGGGATAACAGATACGCAGTATTTT.

This clonotype has at least ten counts. V gene TRBV6-1 combines with J gene TRBJ1-4; 7 nucleotides agree with TRBD1. The CDR3 has 14 residues. Germline V gene data show CDR1 as MNHNS and CDR2 as SASEGT. The J segment lost 7 bases and the V segment lost 8 bases, leaving 10 bases of the junction unmatched. The CDR3 spells CASGLGQWGEKLFF. CDR3 in DNA: TGTGCCAGCGGCCTGGGACAGTGGGGTGAAAAACTGTTTTTT.

The chain joins TRBV14 to TRBJ2-1; perhaps TRBD2 as D (6 bases). CDR1 is SGHDN and CDR2 is FVKESK in the germline V gene. The length of the CDR3 is 15 residues. V lost 1 base and J lost 5, with 12 bases in between. The CDR3 sequence: CASSQAAGRHNEQFF. The CDR3 coding sequence is TGTGCCAGCAGCCAAGCGGCGGGACGCCACAATGAGCAGTTCTTC.

This clonotype was counted a few times. This sequence joins TRBV20-1 and TRBJ2-7, with D hard to call. V was cut by 0 bases and J by 3 bases, with 12 bases left in between. The CDR3 has 14 residues. Per germline, CDR1 DFQATT and CDR2 SNEGSKA (reference sequence). The DNA for the CDR3 is TGCAGTGCTAGAGATATACAACAGTACTACGAGCAGTACTTC. Translation: CSARDIQQYYEQYF.

V is TRBV28 and J is TRBJ2-1; D unresolved. Germline lookup yields CDR1 MDHEN and CDR2 SYDVKM. Trimming took off 3 bases at V and 0 bases at J, with 6 bases between the two ends. CDR3 length: 14 amino acids. The CDR3 loop reads CASSFLSSYNEQFF. DNA of the CDR3: TGTGCCAGCAGTTTCCTCAGCTCCTACAATGAGCAGTTCTTC.

The V call is TRBV2, the J call TRBJ1-1; D is unclear. The germline gives CDR1 SNHLY, CDR2 FYNNEI. CDR3 size: 15 residues. V shed 6 bases and J shed 2 bases, with 16 bases lying between them. The CDR3 here is CASRLGFIGNTEAFF. The CDR3 region has the DNA TGTGCCAGCAGGCTCGGATTTATCGGCAACACTGAAGCTTTCTTT.

The V call is TRBV9, the J call TRBJ2-7, with 16 bases matching TRBD2. The CDR3 has 15 residues. Germline CDR1 and CDR2: SGDLS and YYNGEE. The V and J ends lost 4 bases and 6 bases, in that order; junction bases with no gene match: 4. CDR3: CASSTGTSGRAEQYF. For the CDR3, the DNA is TGTGCCAGCAGCACCGGGACTAGCGGGAGGGCCGAGCAGTACTTC.

This chain's CDR3 is CASRRTASDTQYF. The CDR3 region has the DNA TGTGCCAGCAGACGGACAGCTTCAGATACGCAGTATTTT. The chain couples TRBV6-1 to TRBJ2-3; a weak D match, TRBD1 (6 bases). This CDR3 is built from 13 residues. Trimming pared 6 bases from V and 4 bases from J, leaving 11 bases between. Germline loops: CDR1 MNHNS, CDR2 SASEGT.

This clonotype was observed at least ten times. This chain links TRBV29-1 with TRBJ2-7, with TRBD1 matching over 10 bases. This CDR3 is 13 amino acids long. The V gene end was trimmed by 6 bases and the J gene end by 3 bases; junction bases not matched to a gene: 5. The germline gives CDR1 SQVTM, CDR2 ANQGSEA. The CDR3 loop reads CSVPGTGDYEQYF. The DNA for the CDR3 is TGCAGCGTCCCCGGGACAGGGGACTACGAGCAGTACTTC.

The chain uses TRBV5-8 and TRBJ1-2; no firm D call. There are 13 residues in the CDR3. The V and J ends lost 0 bases and 8 bases respectively, with 11 bases between them. Germline CDR1 is SGHTS and CDR2 is YDEGEE. In nucleotides, the CDR3 is TGTGCCAGCAGCTTGGGACCGCTACCGGGCTACACCTTC. It encodes CASSLGPLPGYTF.

This clonotype has at least ten counts. The chain couples TRBV20-1 to TRBJ2-5; D is uncertain. The CDR3 is 14 amino acids. V was cut by 6 bases and J by 2 bases, with 16 bases left in between. Germline V CDR1 and CDR2: DFQATT, SNEGSKA (reference sequence). Here the CDR3 DNA reads TGCAGTGCCACCGCTGGCAGCGAGCAAGAGACCCAGTACTTC. Translating it yields CSATAGSEQETQYF.

The chain combines TRBV29-1 with TRBJ1-2; possibly TRBD1 for D (5 bases). Germline CDR1 reads SQVTM; CDR2 reads ANQGSEA. The CDR3 contains 13 residues. Deletions cut 4 bases from V and 2 bases from J, with 11 bases between. The CDR3 DNA follows: TGCAGCGTTGGTTGGGGGTCGAACTATGGCTACACCTTC. Encoded protein: CSVGWGSNYGYTF. Drawing the rest from reference TRBV29-1 and TRBJ1-2, the complete variable domain is SAVISQKPSRDICQRGTSLTIQCQVDSQVTMMFWYRQQPGQSLTLIATANQGSEATYESGFVIDKFPISRPNLTFSTLTVSNMSPEDSSIYLCSVGWGSNYGYTFGSGTRLTVV.

The chain couples TRBV3-1 to TRBJ2-1; D uncertain. Germline V gives CDR1 LGHDT, CDR2 YNNKEL (reference sequence). V was clipped by 0 bases and J by 0 bases, with 6 bases between them. The CDR3 contains 15 residues. CDR3 DNA: TGTGCCAGCAGCCAAGATTCGGTCTCCTACAATGAGCAGTTCTTC. This translates into CASSQDSVSYNEQFF.

This clonotype was counted ten times or more. The V and J genes are TRBV7-2 and TRBJ2-3, with D uncertain. This CDR3 is built from 16 residues. Trimming shortened V by 0 bases and J by 5 bases, and 15 bases separated the two germline ends. Germline CDR1 is SGHTA and CDR2 is FQGNSA. CDR3 in amino acids: CASSLAVSQDIDTQYF. CDR3 sequence (DNA): TGTGCCAGCAGCTTAGCGGTCTCCCAGGATATAGATACGCAGTATTTT.

This clonotype was seen a handful of times. The J gene is TRBJ2-2, the V gene TRBV7-9; 10 positions match TRBD2. The CDR3 has 17 residues. Germline CDR1 reads SEHNR; CDR2 reads FQNEAQ (reference sequence). The V and J ends lost 8 bases and 7 bases, in that order; junction bases with no gene match: 16. This chain's CDR3 is CASARSGRAIRGGELFF. The CDR3 nucleotides read TGTGCCAGCGCCCGAAGCGGGAGGGCCATCAGAGGCGGGGAGCTGTTTTTT.

This rearrangement joins TRBV6-1 to TRBJ2-7; D perhaps matches TRBD2 (5 bases). From germline, CDR1 is MNHNS and CDR2 SASEGT. V was shortened by 0 bases and J by 6 bases, with 9 bases between the two germline ends. The CDR3 extends over 13 amino acids. CDR3 bases: TGTGCCAGCAGTGAAGCACGGGGAACCGAGCAGTACTTC. It codes for CASSEARGTEQYF.

A few counts support this clonotype. V and J are TRBV20-1 and TRBJ2-7; D remains ambiguous. V dropped 1 base and J dropped 9 bases, with 16 bases sitting between them. Germline CDR1 reads DFQATT; CDR2 reads SNEGSKA (reference sequence). The CDR3 totals 13 residues. This CDR3 reads CSARGPNLRGQYF. The CDR3 DNA reads TGCAGTGCTAGAGGACCCAACCTACGAGGGCAGTACTTC.

This clonotype showed up just a few times. The gene calls are TRBV12-3 or TRBV12-4 and TRBJ1-3; 7 bases align to TRBD1. The CDR3 covers 16 residues. V gave up 6 bases and J gave up 0 bases; unmatched junction bases: 8. The CDR3 bases are TGTGCCAGCAGCTTACAAGGGACAGCCTCTGGAAACACCATATATTTT. It codes for CASSLQGTASGNTIYF.

A few counts support this clonotype. V is TRBV9 and J is TRBJ2-3; D remains unclear. CDR3 length: 13 amino acids. Germline values: CDR1 SGDLS, CDR2 YYNGEE. Trimming removed 6 bases at V and 2 bases at J, with 10 bases between. The CDR3 DNA sequence: TGTGCCAGCACCCAACACTCCACAGATACGCAGTATTTT. Its translation: CASTQHSTDTQYF.

The table lists this clonotype with a few counts. The chain recombines TRBV20-1 with TRBJ2-7, with TRBD1 identical over 11 bases. The germline V gene encodes CDR1 DFQATT and CDR2 SNEGSKA (reference sequence). Trimming removed 3 bases from V and 2 bases from J; junction bases left unmatched: 12. The CDR3 runs 17 residues. The CDR3 DNA reads as TGCAGTGCTAGGTCGGGACAGGGGGTGGCCTCTCCCTACGAGCAGTACTTC. Amino acids: CSARSGQGVASPYEQYF.